Following are 8 T cell receptor beta chains from one sample sequenced in a study of blood T cell repertoires in COVID-19. Some clones are missing from TCRdb's copy, which holds only in-frame ones; the method was immunoSEQ multiplex PCR. The data contain some 97,000 clones, roughly 92% of them singletons. Sequencing was carried out using peripheral blood. The receptor set was obtained from a man between 45 and 60 years old with active COVID-19.

This chain links TRBV5-4 with TRBJ2-7; D may be TRBD2 (6 bases). From germline, CDR1 is SGHNT and CDR2 YYREEE (reference sequence). V lost 4 bases, J lost 0 bases, and 14 bases lay in between. The CDR3 loop spans 15 amino acids. CDR3: CASSPSPGDSYEQYV. The CDR3 region has the DNA TGTGCCAGCAGCCCCTCTCCGGGGGACTCCTACGAGCAGTACGTC.

This clone showed up just once. This chain links TRBV5-8 with TRBJ1-2; the match to TRBD1 covers 9 bases. After removal of 9 bases from V and 6 bases from J, the junction contained 15 bases not matched to a gene. Germline assignment: CDR1 SGHTS and CDR2 YDEGEE. The CDR3 length is 15 residues. The CDR3 loop reads CATPGRGQGTNGYTF. The CDR3 DNA reads TGTGCCACCCCCGGTCGGGGACAGGGAACTAATGGCTACACCTTC.

The CDR3 is CASSVVEGSYNEQFF. In nucleotides, the CDR3 is TGTGCCAGCTCAGTGGTGGAGGGCTCCTACAATGAGCAGTTCTTC. This chain connects TRBV18 to TRBJ2-1; tentative D call: TRBD2 (6 bases). V dropped 5 bases and J dropped 0 bases, with 11 bases sitting between them. The CDR3 runs 15 residues. Germline CDR1 is KGHSH and CDR2 is LQKENI.

The chain is built from TRBV25-1 and TRBJ2-2, with 13 positions matching TRBD2. CDR3 length equals 16 residues. The J segment lost 5 bases and the V segment lost 2 bases, leaving 2 bases of the junction unmatched. Germline assignment: CDR1 MGHDK and CDR2 SYGVNS. In DNA form, the CDR3 reads TGTGCCAGCAGTGAAACACTAGCGGGGGGGACCGGGGAGCTGTTTTTT. It encodes CASSETLAGGTGELFF.

V gene TRBV6-5 combines with J gene TRBJ2-4, with D uncertain. Deletions cut 7 bases from V and 7 bases from J, with 14 bases between. This CDR3 contains 13 residues. In germline, CDR1 is MNHEY, CDR2 SVGAGI. The CDR3 spells CASTSVRGNIQYF. The DNA of the CDR3 is TGTGCCAGCACGAGCGTCCGTGGGAACATTCAGTACTTC.

V is TRBV6-1 and J is TRBJ1-1, with D uncertain. Between the trimmed V and J ends, which lost 3 bases and 13 bases, there was a span of 15 bases. CDR3 size: 12 residues. Germline V gives CDR1 MNHNS, CDR2 SASEGT. The CDR3 coding sequence is TGTGCCAGCAGTGAGGGCGACAAACGGGGTTTCTTT. This sequence encodes CASSEGDKRGFF.

V gene TRBV29-1 combines with J gene TRBJ1-1, with 7 nucleotides matching TRBD1. CDR3 size: 14 residues. V was pared by 3 bases and J by 4 bases, with 8 bases of the junction left unmatched. Germline-derived CDR1 and CDR2 are SQVTM and ANQGSEA. CDR3 bases: TGCAGCGTTGAGGAGGGGGCTCTGGGCACTGAAGCTTTCTTT. Translated: CSVEEGALGTEAFF.

This sequence joins TRBV24-1 and TRBJ2-1, with D maybe TRBD1 (5 bases). Trimming removed 10 bases from V and 8 bases from J, with 17 bases in between. Per germline, CDR1 KGHDR and CDR2 SFDVKD. This CDR3 has 13 residues. Here the CDR3 reads CATKQVTGDEQFF. As DNA, the CDR3 is TGTGCCACAAAACAGGTCACGGGTGATGAGCAGTTCTTC.